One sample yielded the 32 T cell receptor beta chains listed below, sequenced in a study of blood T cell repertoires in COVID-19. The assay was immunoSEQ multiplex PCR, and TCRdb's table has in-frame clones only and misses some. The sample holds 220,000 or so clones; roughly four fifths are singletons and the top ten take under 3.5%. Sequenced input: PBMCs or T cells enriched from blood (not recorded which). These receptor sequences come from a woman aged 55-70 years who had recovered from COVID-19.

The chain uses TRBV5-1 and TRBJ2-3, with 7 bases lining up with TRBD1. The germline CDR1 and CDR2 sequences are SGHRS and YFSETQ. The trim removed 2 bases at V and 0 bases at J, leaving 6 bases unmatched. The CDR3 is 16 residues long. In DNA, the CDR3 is TGCGCCAGCAGCTTACGAGGGGGCCAGAGCACAGATACGCAGTATTTT. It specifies CASSLRGGQSTDTQYF.

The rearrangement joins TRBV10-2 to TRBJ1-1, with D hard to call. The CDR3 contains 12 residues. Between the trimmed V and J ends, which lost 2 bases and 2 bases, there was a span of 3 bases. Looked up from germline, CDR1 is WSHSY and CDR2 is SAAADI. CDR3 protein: CASSEPNTEAFF. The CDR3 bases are TGCGCCAGCAGTGAGCCTAACACTGAAGCTTTCTTT.

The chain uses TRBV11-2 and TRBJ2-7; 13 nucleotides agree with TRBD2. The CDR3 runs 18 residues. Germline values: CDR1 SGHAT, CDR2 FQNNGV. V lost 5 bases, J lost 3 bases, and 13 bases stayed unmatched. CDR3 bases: TGTGCCAGCAGCCCTTTAGGGAGGACTAGCGGGAGAGGCTACGAGCAGTACTTC. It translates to CASSPLGRTSGRGYEQYF.

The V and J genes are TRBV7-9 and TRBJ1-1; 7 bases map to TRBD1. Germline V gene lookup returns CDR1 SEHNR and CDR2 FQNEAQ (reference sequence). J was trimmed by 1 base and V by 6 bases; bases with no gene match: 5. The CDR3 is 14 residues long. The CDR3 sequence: CASSNKGANTEAFF. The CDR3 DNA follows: TGTGCCAGCAGTAATAAGGGGGCGAACACTGAAGCTTTCTTT.

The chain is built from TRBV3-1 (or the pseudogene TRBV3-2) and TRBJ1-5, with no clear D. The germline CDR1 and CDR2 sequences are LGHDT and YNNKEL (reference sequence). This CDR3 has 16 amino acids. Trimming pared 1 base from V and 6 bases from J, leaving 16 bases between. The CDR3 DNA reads TGTGCCAGCAGCCAAGGAGCCAACTCTGCGGGTCAGCCCCAGCATTTT. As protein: CASSQGANSAGQPQHF.

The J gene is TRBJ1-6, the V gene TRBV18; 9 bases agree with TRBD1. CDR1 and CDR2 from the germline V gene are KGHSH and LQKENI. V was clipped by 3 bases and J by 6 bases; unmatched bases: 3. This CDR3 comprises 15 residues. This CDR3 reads CASSPRDRVNSPLHF. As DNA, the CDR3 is TGTGCCAGCTCACCCCGGGACAGGGTTAATTCACCCCTCCACTTT.

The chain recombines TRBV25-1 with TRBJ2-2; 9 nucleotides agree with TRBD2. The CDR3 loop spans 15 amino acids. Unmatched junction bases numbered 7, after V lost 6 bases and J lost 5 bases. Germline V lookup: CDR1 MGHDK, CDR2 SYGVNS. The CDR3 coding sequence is TGTGCCAGCAGCGGCGGGGGGGCAGGGACCGGGGAGCTGTTTTTT. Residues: CASSGGGAGTGELFF.

The CDR3 is CASSRGTGINEKLFF. CDR3 DNA: TGTGCCAGCAGCCGTGGGACAGGGATTAATGAAAAACTGTTTTTT. The V call is TRBV5-6, the J call TRBJ1-4, with 9 bases identical to TRBD1. Per the germline V gene, CDR1 is SGHDT and CDR2 is YYEEEE. The length of the CDR3 is 15 residues. The trim removed 4 bases at V and 4 bases at J, leaving 5 bases unmatched.

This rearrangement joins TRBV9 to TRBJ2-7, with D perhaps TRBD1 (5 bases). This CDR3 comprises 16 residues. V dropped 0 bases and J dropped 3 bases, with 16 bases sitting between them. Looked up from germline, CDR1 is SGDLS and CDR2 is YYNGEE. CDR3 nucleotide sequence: TGTGCCAGCAGCGTAGGGACACTCCCTCCCTACTACGAGCAGTACTTC. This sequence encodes CASSVGTLPPYYEQYF.

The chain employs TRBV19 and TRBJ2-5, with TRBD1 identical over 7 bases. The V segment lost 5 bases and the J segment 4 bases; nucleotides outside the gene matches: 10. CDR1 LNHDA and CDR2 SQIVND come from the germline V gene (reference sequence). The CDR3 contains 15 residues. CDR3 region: CASSDIQGVGETQYF. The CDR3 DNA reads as TGTGCCAGTAGTGATATTCAGGGGGTTGGAGAGACCCAGTACTTC. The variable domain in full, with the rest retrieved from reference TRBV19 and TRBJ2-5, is DGGITQSPKYLFRKEGQNVTLSCEQNLNHDAMYWYRQDPGQGLRLIYYSQIVNDFQKGDIAEGYSVSREKKESFPLTVTSAQKNPTAFYLCASSDIQGVGETQYFGPGTRLLVL.

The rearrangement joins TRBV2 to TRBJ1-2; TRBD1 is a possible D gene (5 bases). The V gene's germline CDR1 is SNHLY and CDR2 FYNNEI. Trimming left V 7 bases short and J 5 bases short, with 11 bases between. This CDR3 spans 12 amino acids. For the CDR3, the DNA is TGTGCCAGCATCTCTGGGGGGTATGGCTACACCTTC. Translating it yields CASISGGYGYTF.

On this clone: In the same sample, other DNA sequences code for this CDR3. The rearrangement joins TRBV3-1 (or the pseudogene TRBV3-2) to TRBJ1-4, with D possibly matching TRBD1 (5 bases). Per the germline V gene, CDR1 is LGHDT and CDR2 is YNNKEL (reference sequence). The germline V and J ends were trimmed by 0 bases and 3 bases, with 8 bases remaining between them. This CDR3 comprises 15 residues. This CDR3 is CASSQDQGSNEKLFF. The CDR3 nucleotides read TGTGCCAGCAGCCAAGATCAGGGTTCTAATGAAAAACTGTTTTTT.

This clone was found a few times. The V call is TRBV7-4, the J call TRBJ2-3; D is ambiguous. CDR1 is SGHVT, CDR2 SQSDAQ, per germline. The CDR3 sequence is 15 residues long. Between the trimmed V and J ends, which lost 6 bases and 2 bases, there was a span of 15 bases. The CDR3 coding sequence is TGTGCCAGCAGACCCCGGCGCGGTCTCACAGATACGCAGTATTTT. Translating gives CASRPRRGLTDTQYF. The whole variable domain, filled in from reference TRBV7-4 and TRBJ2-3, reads GAGVSQSPRYKVAKRGRDVALRCDSISGHVTLYWYRQTLGQGSEVLTYSQSDAQRDKSGRPSGRFSAERPERSVSTLKIQRTEQGDSAVYLCASRPRRGLTDTQYFGPGTRLTVL.

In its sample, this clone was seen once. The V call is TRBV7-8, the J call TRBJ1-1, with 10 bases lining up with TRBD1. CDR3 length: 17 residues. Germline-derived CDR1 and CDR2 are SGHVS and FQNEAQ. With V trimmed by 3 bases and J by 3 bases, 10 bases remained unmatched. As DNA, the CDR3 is TGTGCCAGCAGCTTTGCCCGGGACAGGGGACGGCACACTGAAGCTTTCTTT. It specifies CASSFARDRGRHTEAFF.

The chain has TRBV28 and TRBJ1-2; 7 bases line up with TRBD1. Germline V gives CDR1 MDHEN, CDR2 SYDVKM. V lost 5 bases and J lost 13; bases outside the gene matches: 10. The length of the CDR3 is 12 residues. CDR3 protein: CASSPGQKPLTF. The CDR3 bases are TGTGCCAGCAGTCCGGGACAGAAACCTCTCACCTTC.

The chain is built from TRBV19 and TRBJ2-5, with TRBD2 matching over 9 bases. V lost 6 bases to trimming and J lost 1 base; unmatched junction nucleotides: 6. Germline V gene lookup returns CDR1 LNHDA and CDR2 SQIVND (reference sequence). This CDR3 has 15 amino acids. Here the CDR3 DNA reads TGTGCCAGTAGGGCGACTAGCGGAGGCCAAGAGACCCAGTACTTC. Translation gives CASRATSGGQETQYF.

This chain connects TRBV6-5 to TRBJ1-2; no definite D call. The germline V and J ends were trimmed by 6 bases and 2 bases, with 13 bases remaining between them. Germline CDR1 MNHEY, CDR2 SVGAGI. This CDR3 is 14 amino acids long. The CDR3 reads CASSDDSPNYGYTF. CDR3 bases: TGTGCCAGCAGCGACGACTCTCCCAACTATGGCTACACCTTC.

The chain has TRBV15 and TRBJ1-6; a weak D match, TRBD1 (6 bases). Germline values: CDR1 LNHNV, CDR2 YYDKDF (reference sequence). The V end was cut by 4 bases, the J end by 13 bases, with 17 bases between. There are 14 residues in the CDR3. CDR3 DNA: TGTGCCACCAGCACAGCTACAGGGATCTCCCCCCTCCACTTT. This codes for CATSTATGISPLHF.

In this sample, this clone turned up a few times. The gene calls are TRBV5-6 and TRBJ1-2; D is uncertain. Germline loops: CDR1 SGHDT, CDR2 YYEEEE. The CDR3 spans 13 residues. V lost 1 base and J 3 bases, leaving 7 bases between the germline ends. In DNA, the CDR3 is TGTGCCAGCAGCTTGAACAGCTACTATGGCTACACCTTC. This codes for CASSLNSYYGYTF.

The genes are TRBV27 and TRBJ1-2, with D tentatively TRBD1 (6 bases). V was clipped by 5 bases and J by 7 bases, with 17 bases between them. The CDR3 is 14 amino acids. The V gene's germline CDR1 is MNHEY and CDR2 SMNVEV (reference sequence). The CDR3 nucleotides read TGTGCCAGCAGTACCACAGGGATTACGGCTGGCTACACCTTC. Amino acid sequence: CASSTTGITAGYTF.

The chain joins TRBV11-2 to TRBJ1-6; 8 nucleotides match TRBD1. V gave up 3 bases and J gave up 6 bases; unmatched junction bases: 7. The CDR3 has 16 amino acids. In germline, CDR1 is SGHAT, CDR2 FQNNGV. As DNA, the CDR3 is TGTGCCAGCAGCTTGGAGCAGGGGGCCCGTAATTCACCCCTCCACTTT. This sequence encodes CASSLEQGARNSPLHF.

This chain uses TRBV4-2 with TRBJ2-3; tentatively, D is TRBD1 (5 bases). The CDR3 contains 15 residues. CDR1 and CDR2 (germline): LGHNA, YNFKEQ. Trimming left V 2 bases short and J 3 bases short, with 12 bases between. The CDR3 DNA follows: TGTGCCAGCAGCCAAAGAGGACAATATACAGATACGCAGTATTTT. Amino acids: CASSQRGQYTDTQYF.

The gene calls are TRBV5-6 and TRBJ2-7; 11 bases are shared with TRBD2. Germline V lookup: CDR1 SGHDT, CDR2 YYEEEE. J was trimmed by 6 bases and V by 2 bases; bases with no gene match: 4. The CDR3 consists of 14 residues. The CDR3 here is CASSFGLAGTEQYF. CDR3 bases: TGTGCCAGCAGCTTCGGACTAGCGGGTACCGAGCAGTACTTC.

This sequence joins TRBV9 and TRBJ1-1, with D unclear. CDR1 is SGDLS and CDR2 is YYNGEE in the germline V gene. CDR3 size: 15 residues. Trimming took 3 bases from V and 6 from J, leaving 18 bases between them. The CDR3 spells CASSALRAEGPEAFF. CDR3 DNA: TGTGCCAGCAGCGCACTCCGGGCCGAGGGCCCTGAAGCTTTCTTT.

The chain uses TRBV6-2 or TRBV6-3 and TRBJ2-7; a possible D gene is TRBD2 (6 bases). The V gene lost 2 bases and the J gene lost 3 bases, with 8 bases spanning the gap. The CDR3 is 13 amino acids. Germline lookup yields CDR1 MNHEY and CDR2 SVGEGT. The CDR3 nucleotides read TGTGCCAGCAGTTACGAGGGACTCTACGAGCAGTACTTC. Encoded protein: CASSYEGLYEQYF.

The CDR3 DNA reads TGTGCCAGCAGCTCCCAGTGGAACACTGAAGCTTTCTTT. The encoded protein is CASSSQWNTEAFF. V gene TRBV3-1 (or the pseudogene TRBV3-2) combines with J gene TRBJ1-1; D uncertain. Germline-derived CDR1 and CDR2 are LGHDT and YNNKEL (reference sequence). With 5 bases removed from V and 1 base from J, the gap between germline ends came to 8 bases. The CDR3 sequence is 13 residues long.

The CDR3 nucleotides read TGTGCCAGTAGTATACAACTAGCGGTTTACAATGAGCAGTTCTTC. Protein sequence: CASSIQLAVYNEQFF. The chain uses TRBV19 and TRBJ2-1; TRBD2 agrees at 8 bases. The germline V gene encodes CDR1 LNHDA and CDR2 SQIVND (reference sequence). The CDR3 runs to 15 residues. V lost 2 bases and J lost 4; bases outside the gene matches: 4. The full variable domain, its missing parts supplied by reference TRBV19 and TRBJ2-1, is DGGITQSPKYLFRKEGQNVTLSCEQNLNHDAMYWYRQDPGQGLRLIYYSQIVNDFQKGDIAEGYSVSREKKESFPLTVTSAQKNPTAFYLCASSIQLAVYNEQFFGPGTRLTVL.

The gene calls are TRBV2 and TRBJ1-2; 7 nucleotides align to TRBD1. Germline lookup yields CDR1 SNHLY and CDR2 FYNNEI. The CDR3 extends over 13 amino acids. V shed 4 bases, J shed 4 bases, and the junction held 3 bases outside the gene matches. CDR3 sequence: CASSGTGSYGYTF. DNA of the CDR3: TGTGCCAGCAGTGGGACAGGATCCTATGGCTACACCTTC.

In nucleotides, the CDR3 is TGTGCCAGCAGCTTGCAGGGCTCTGGAAACACCATATATTTT. Translated: CASSLQGSGNTIYF. The chain recombines TRBV11-2 with TRBJ1-3; maybe TRBD1 (5 bases). This CDR3 is 14 amino acids long. CDR1 and CDR2 from the germline V gene are SGHAT and FQNNGV. The ends were cut back, 3 bases at V and 0 bases at J, with 6 bases in the middle.

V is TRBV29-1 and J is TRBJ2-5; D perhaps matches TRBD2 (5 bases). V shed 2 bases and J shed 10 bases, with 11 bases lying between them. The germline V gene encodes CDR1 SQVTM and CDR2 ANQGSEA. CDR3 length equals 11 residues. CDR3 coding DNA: TGCAGCGTTGAACGGGGTGGAGGCCAGTACTTC. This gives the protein CSVERGGGQYF.

The CDR3 region is CASSLKRQGVGSGYTF. For the CDR3, the DNA is TGTGCCAGCAGCCTAAAGAGACAGGGAGTCGGCTCTGGCTACACCTTC. The gene calls are TRBV7-8 and TRBJ1-2; 7 bases map to TRBD1. Germline loops: CDR1 SGHVS, CDR2 FQNEAQ. Trimming took 5 bases from V and 7 from J; bases not matched to a gene: 16. The CDR3 consists of 16 residues.

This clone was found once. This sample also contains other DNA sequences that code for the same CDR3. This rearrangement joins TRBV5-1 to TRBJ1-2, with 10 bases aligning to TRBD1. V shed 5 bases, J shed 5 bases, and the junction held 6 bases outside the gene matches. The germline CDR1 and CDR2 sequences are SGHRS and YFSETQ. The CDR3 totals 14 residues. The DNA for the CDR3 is TGCGCCAGCAGTTCCGGGACAGGGGATTATGGCTACACCTTC. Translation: CASSSGTGDYGYTF.